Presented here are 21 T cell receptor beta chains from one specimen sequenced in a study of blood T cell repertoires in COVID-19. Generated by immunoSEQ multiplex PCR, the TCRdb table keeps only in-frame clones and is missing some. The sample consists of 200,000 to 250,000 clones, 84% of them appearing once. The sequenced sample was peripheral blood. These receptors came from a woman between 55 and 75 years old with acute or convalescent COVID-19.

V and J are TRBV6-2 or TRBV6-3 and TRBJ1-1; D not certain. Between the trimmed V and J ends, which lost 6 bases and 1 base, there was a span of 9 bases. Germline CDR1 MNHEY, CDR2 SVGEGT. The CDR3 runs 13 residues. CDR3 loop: CASRYQKNTEAFF. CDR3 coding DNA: TGTGCCAGCAGGTACCAAAAGAACACTGAAGCTTTCTTT.

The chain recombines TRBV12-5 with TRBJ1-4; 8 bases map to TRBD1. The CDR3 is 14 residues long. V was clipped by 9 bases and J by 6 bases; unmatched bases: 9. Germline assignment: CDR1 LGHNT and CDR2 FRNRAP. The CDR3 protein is CASAAQGADEKLFF. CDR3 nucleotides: TGTGCTAGCGCCGCCCAGGGGGCGGATGAAAAACTGTTTTTT.

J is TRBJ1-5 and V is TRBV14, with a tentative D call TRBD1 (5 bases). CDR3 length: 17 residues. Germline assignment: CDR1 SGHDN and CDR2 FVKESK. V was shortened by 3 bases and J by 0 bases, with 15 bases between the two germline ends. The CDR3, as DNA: TGTGCCAGCAGCCAGGTCGGGACGGACTATAGCAATCAGCCCCAGCATTTT. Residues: CASSQVGTDYSNQPQHF.

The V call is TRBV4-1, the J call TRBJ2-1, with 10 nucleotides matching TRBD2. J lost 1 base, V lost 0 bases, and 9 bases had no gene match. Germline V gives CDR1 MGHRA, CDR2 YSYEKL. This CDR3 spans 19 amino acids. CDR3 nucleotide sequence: TGCGCCAGCAGCCAAGAAGCAAGCGGGGGGGCCAGGTCCTACAATGAGCAGTTCTTC. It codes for CASSQEASGGARSYNEQFF.

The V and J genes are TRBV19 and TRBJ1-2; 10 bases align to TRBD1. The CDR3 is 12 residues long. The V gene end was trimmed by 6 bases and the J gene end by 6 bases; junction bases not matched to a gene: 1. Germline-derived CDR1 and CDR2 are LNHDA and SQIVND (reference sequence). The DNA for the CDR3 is TGTGCCAGTAGCGGGACAGGGGATGGCTACACCTTC. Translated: CASSGTGDGYTF.

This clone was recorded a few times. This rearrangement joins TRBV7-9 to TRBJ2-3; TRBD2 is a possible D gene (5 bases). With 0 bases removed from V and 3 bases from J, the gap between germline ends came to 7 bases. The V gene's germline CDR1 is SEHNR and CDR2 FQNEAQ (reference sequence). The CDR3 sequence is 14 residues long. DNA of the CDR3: TGTGCCAGCAGCTTAGCAGGGAGTACAGATACGCAGTATTTT. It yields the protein CASSLAGSTDTQYF.

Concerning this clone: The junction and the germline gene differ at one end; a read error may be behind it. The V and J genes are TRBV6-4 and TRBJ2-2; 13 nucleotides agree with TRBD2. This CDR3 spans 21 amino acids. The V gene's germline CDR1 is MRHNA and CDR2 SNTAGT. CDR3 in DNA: TGTGCCAGCAGTGACACTTCAAGACTAGCGGGGGGAACCTCGCGGCACCGGGGAGCTGTTTTT. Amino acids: CASSDTSRLAGGTSRHRGAVF.

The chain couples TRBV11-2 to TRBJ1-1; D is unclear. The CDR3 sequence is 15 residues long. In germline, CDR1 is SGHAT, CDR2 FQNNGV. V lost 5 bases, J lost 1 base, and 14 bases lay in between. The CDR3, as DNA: TGTGCCAGCAGCCCCCAGCAGGTCAAGAACACTGAAGCTTTCTTT. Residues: CASSPQQVKNTEAFF.

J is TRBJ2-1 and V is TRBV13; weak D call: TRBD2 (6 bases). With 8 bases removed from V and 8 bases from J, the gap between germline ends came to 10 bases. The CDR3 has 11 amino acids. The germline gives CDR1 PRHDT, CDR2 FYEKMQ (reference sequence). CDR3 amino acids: CASARGDEQFF. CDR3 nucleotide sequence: TGTGCCAGCGCGCGGGGCGATGAGCAGTTCTTC.

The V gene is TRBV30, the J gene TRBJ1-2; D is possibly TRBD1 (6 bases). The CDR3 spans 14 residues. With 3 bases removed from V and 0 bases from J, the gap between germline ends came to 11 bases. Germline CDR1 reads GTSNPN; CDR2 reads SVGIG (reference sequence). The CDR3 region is CAWRAGTTNYGYTF. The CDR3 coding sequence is TGTGCCTGGAGGGCCGGGACAACTAACTATGGCTACACCTTC.

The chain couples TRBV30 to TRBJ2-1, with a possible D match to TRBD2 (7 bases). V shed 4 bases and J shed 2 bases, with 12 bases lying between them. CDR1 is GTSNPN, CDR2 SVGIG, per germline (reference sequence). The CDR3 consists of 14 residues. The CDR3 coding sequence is TGTGCCTGGAACTGGGGGGGGCCCTACAATGAGCAGTTCTTC. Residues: CAWNWGGPYNEQFF.

The CDR3 sequence is CASSILAGTGELFF. DNA for the CDR3: TGTGCCAGTAGTATACTAGCGGGCACCGGGGAGCTGTTTTTT. The chain employs TRBV19 and TRBJ2-2; 8 bases are a match to TRBD2. The CDR3 is made up of 14 amino acids. V gave up 2 bases and J gave up 4 bases; unmatched junction bases: 0. Germline CDR1 and CDR2: LNHDA and SQIVND (reference sequence). The variable domain in full, completed from reference TRBV19 and TRBJ2-2, reads DGGITQSPKYLFRKEGQNVTLSCEQNLNHDAMYWYRQDPGQGLRLIYYSQIVNDFQKGDIAEGYSVSREKKESFPLTVTSAQKNPTAFYLCASSILAGTGELFFGEGSRLTVL.

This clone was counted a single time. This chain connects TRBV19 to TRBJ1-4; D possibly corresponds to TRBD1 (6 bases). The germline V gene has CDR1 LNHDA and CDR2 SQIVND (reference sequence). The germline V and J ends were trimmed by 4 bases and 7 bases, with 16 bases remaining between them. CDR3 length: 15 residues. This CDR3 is CASSKSTGRGEKLFF. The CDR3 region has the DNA TGTGCCAGTAGTAAAAGTACAGGGAGAGGTGAAAAACTGTTTTTT.

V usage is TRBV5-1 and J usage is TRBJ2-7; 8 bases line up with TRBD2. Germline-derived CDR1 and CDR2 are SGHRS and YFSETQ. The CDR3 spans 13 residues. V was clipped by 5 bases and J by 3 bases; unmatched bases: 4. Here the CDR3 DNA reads TGCGCCAGCAGTACCAGCGGGGGCTACGAGCAGTACTTC. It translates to CASSTSGGYEQYF.

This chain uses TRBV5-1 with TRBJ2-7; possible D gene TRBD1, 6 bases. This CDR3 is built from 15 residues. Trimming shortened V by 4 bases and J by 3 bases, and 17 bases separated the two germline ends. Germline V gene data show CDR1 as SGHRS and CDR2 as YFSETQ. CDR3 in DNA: TGCGCCAGCAGCCTTGGTATAGGGGGATACTACGAGCAGTACTTC. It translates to CASSLGIGGYYEQYF.

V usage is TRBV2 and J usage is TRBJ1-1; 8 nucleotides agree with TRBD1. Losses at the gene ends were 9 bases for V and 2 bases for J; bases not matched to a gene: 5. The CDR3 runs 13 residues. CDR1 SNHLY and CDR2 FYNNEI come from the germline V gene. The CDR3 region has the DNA TGTGCCAGGAAGGACAGGGTTAACACTGAAGCTTTCTTT. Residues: CARKDRVNTEAFF.

The CDR3 sequence: CASSQDVQGAWGANVLTF. DNA for the CDR3: TGTGCCAGCAGCCAAGACGTCCAGGGGGCGTGGGGGGCCAACGTCCTGACTTTC. The chain employs TRBV4-2 and TRBJ2-6; TRBD1 matches 8 bases. CDR3 size: 18 residues. V lost 0 bases to trimming and J lost 4 bases; unmatched junction nucleotides: 8. Germline V lookup: CDR1 LGHNA, CDR2 YNFKEQ.

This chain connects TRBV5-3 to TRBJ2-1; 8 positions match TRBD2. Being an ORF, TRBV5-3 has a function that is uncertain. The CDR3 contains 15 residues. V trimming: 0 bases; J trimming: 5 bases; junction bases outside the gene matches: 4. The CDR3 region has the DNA TGTGCCAGAAGCTTGGCAGCGGGGGCCCACAATGAGCAGTTCTTC. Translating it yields CARSLAAGAHNEQFF.

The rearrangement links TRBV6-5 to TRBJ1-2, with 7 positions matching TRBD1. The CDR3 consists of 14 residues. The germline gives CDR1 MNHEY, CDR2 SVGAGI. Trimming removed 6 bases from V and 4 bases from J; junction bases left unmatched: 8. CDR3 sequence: CASRNRRDSYGYTF. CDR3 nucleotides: TGTGCCAGCAGAAATCGCCGGGACAGCTATGGCTACACCTTC.

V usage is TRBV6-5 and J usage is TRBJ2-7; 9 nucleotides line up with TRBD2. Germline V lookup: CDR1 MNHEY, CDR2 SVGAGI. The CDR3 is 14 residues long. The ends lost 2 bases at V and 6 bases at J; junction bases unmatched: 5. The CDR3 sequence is CASSYQGLASEQYF. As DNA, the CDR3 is TGTGCCAGCAGTTACCAGGGACTAGCTTCCGAGCAGTACTTC.

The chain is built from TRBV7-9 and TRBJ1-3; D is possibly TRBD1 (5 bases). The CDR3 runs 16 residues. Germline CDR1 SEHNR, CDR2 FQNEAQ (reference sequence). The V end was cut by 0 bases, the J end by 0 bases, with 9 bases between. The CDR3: CASSLAGGGSGNTIYF. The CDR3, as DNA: TGTGCCAGCAGCTTAGCCGGCGGGGGCTCTGGAAACACCATATATTTT. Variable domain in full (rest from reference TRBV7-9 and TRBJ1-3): DTGVSQNPRHKITKRGQNVTFRCDPISEHNRLYWYRQTLGQGPEFLTYFQNEAQLEKSRLLSDRFSAERPKGSFSTLEIQRTEQGDSAMYLCASSLAGGGSGNTIYFGEGSWLTVV.